Below are 22 T cell receptor beta chains sequenced from a single sample in a study of PD-1 blockade in mismatch repair-deficient tumors. Using immunoSEQ multiplex PCR, the repertoire was profiled, and TCRdb retains in-frame clones only, with some absent. The sample has 70,000 to 95,000 clones; more than 80% are singletons. This specimen was peripheral blood, taken 44 weeks after starting pembrolizumab. The receptors were gathered from an adult with mismatch repair-deficient cancer.

The chain employs TRBV19 and TRBJ2-1; the match to TRBD2 covers 10 bases. J was trimmed by 3 bases and V by 8 bases; bases with no gene match: 7. This CDR3 region has 15 residues. CDR1 is LNHDA and CDR2 is SQIVND in the germline V gene (reference sequence). CDR3 in DNA: TGTGCCAGTTCCTCGACTAGCGGGTACTACAATGAGCAGTTCTTC. It translates to CASSSTSGYYNEQFF. The full variable domain, its missing parts supplied by reference TRBV19 and TRBJ2-1, is DGGITQSPKYLFRKEGQNVTLSCEQNLNHDAMYWYRQDPGQGLRLIYYSQIVNDFQKGDIAEGYSVSREKKESFPLTVTSAQKNPTAFYLCASSSTSGYYNEQFFGPGTRLTVL.

This chain joins TRBV7-9 and TRBJ2-5, with D maybe TRBD2 (6 bases). Germline V gives CDR1 SEHNR, CDR2 FQNEAQ (reference sequence). CDR3 length equals 15 residues. Trimming stripped 6 bases from V and 0 bases from J, with 14 bases between. CDR3 in DNA: TGTGCCAGCAGTGGGGCTCTAGCGTACCAAGAGACCCAGTACTTC. Its translation is CASSGALAYQETQYF.

V is TRBV11-3 and J is TRBJ1-2, with 7 positions matching TRBD1. Trimming at V came to 5 bases and at J to 5 bases, leaving 8 bases not matched to a gene. The germline V gene encodes CDR1 SGHNT and CDR2 YENEEA. The CDR3 runs 14 residues. In nucleotides, the CDR3 is TGTGCCAGCAGCCCACGGGCACAGGGGTATGGCTACACCTTC. It codes for CASSPRAQGYGYTF.

The chain joins TRBV12-5 to TRBJ2-1, with D perhaps matching TRBD1 or TRBD2 (7 bases each). Germline loops: CDR1 LGHNT, CDR2 FRNRAP. The CDR3 loop spans 17 amino acids. V lost 5 bases and J 5 bases, leaving 22 bases between the germline ends. The CDR3 reads CASGPPRGEGRNNEQFF. CDR3 DNA sequence: TGTGCTAGTGGTCCTCCCAGGGGGGAGGGCAGGAACAATGAGCAGTTCTTC.

The V and J genes are TRBV4-2 and TRBJ2-3; tentatively, D is TRBD1 or TRBD2 (5 bases each). This CDR3 has 18 amino acids. The germline V gene encodes CDR1 LGHNA and CDR2 YNFKEQ. Trimming took 4 bases from V and 6 from J, leaving 26 bases between them. Written as DNA, the CDR3 is TGTGCCAGCAGCCTGACAACCGGGACCAGTTTTATAGACGATACGCAGTATTTT. It translates to CASSLTTGTSFIDDTQYF.

This chain's CDR3 is CASSQDRGNNAGANVLTF. As DNA, the CDR3 is TGCGCCAGCAGCCAAGATCGGGGTAATAACGCTGGGGCCAACGTCCTGACTTTC. V gene TRBV4-3 combines with J gene TRBJ2-6; tentative D call: TRBD2 (5 bases). V shed 0 bases and J shed 2 bases, with 14 bases lying between them. The CDR3 sequence is 18 residues long. Germline values: CDR1 LGHNA, CDR2 YSLEER.

The chain recombines TRBV7-9 with TRBJ2-1, with 9 nucleotides matching TRBD2. The ends lost 5 bases at V and 3 bases at J; junction bases unmatched: 2. Germline V gives CDR1 SEHNR, CDR2 FQNEAQ (reference sequence). This CDR3 spans 14 amino acids. The CDR3 here is CASSQTSGYNEQFF. CDR3 bases: TGTGCCAGCAGCCAGACTAGCGGCTACAATGAGCAGTTCTTC.

CDR3: CASSPRGNQPQHF. The CDR3 DNA reads TGTGCCAGCAGCCCCCGTGGCAATCAGCCCCAGCATTTT. The chain is built from TRBV7-2 and TRBJ1-5; the D is unclear. CDR1 SGHTA and CDR2 FQGNSA come from the germline V gene. Trimming took off 5 bases at V and 2 bases at J, with 7 bases between the two ends. This CDR3 is built from 13 residues. Filled out from reference TRBV7-2 and TRBJ1-5, the complete variable domain reads GAGVSQSPSNKVTEKGKDVELRCDPISGHTALYWYRQSLGQGLEFLIYFQGNSAPDKSGLPSDRFSAERTGGSVSTLTIQRTQQEDSAVYLCASSPRGNQPQHFGDGTRLSIL.

This chain links TRBV5-1 with TRBJ2-1, with 9 bases aligning to TRBD2. The CDR3 spans 13 residues. The J segment lost 8 bases and the V segment lost 5 bases, leaving 5 bases of the junction unmatched. The germline V gene encodes CDR1 SGHRS and CDR2 YFSETQ. DNA of the CDR3: TGCGCCAGCAGGGCGGGAGGGACGGATGAGCAGTTCTTC. This translates into CASRAGGTDEQFF. Complete variable domain (other parts from reference TRBV5-1 and TRBJ2-1): KAGVTQTPRYLIKTRGQQVTLSCSPISGHRSVSWYQQTPGQGLQFLFEYFSETQRNKGNFPGRFSGRQFSNSRSEMNVSTLELGDSALYLCASRAGGTDEQFFGPGTRLTVL.

The V gene is TRBV6-1, the J gene TRBJ1-4; a possible D gene is TRBD1 (5 bases). V dropped 2 bases and J dropped 7 bases, with 14 bases sitting between them. Germline CDR1 is MNHNS and CDR2 is SASEGT. The CDR3 has 15 amino acids. CDR3 sequence reads: CASSEMIRVAEKLFF. DNA of the CDR3: TGTGCCAGCAGTGAAATGATCAGGGTTGCTGAAAAACTGTTTTTT.

The J gene is TRBJ2-7, the V gene TRBV5-6; weak D call: TRBD1 (6 bases). Germline V gene data show CDR1 as SGHDT and CDR2 as YYEEEE. This CDR3 region has 14 residues. V was pared by 3 bases and J by 3 bases, with 13 bases between. For the CDR3, the DNA is TGTGCCAGCAGCTCAGGGACAACTCTCTACGAGCAGTACTTC. This translates into CASSSGTTLYEQYF.

V usage is TRBV11-1 and J usage is TRBJ1-1; 7 positions agree with TRBD1. CDR3 length: 16 residues. V trimming: 5 bases; J trimming: 0 bases; junction bases outside the gene matches: 9. Germline V gives CDR1 SGHAT, CDR2 FQDESV (reference sequence). Here the CDR3 reads CASSPRTGFMNTEAFF. The CDR3 bases are TGTGCCAGCAGCCCCAGGACAGGTTTTATGAACACTGAAGCTTTCTTT.

This clone was found a few times. This chain connects TRBV28 to TRBJ1-5, with 7 bases matching TRBD1. The germline gives CDR1 MDHEN, CDR2 SYDVKM. This CDR3 has 14 residues. V shed 6 bases, J shed 7 bases, and the junction held 9 bases outside the gene matches. CDR3 residues: CASRRQGLRQPQHF. The CDR3 coding sequence is TGTGCCAGCAGGCGACAGGGTTTAAGACAGCCCCAGCATTTT.

This chain links TRBV5-4 with TRBJ2-7; D is possibly TRBD1 or TRBD2 (5 bases each). The CDR3 has 14 residues. CDR1 is SGHNT, CDR2 YYREEE, per germline (reference sequence). With 6 bases removed from V and 0 bases from J, the gap between germline ends came to 13 bases. CDR3 protein: CASKKAGSSYEQYF. The CDR3 DNA reads TGTGCCAGCAAGAAAGCAGGGAGCTCCTACGAGCAGTACTTC.

This chain connects TRBV28 to TRBJ1-2; D possibly corresponds to TRBD1 (5 bases). V was clipped by 4 bases and J by 4 bases, with 13 bases between them. The CDR3 sequence is 14 residues long. CDR1 is MDHEN and CDR2 is SYDVKM in the germline V gene. The CDR3 spells CASSSTDSFYGYTF. Written as DNA, the CDR3 is TGTGCCAGCAGTTCTACCGACAGTTTCTATGGCTACACCTTC.

The chain joins TRBV7-3 to TRBJ2-1; D perhaps matches TRBD2 (6 bases). Trimming took 5 bases from V and 6 from J, leaving 14 bases between them. CDR1 and CDR2 from the germline V gene are SGHTA and FQGTGA. The CDR3 sequence is 14 residues long. CDR3 region: CASSPSAGFNEQFF. The CDR3 DNA reads TGTGCCAGCAGCCCTAGCGCGGGATTCAATGAGCAGTTCTTC.

The genes are TRBV4-1 and TRBJ2-7; D perhaps matches TRBD1 (5 bases). The CDR3 runs to 15 residues. Trimming took off 1 base at V and 3 bases at J, with 13 bases between the two ends. Germline assignment: CDR1 MGHRA and CDR2 YSYEKL. CDR3 amino acids: CASSQATGKFYEQYF. In DNA form, the CDR3 reads TGCGCCAGCAGCCAAGCTACAGGAAAGTTCTACGAGCAGTACTTC.

This sequence joins TRBV2 and TRBJ2-2; D is unresolved. Germline V CDR1 and CDR2: SNHLY, FYNNEI. The CDR3 has 13 amino acids. V gave up 4 bases and J gave up 10 bases, with 13 bases separating them. The CDR3 spells CASSGVRRVELFF. The DNA of the CDR3 is TGTGCCAGCAGTGGAGTAAGGCGAGTGGAGCTGTTTTTT.

CDR3 region: CASSTWRGSGNQPQHF. Written as DNA, the CDR3 is TGTGCCAGTTCTACTTGGCGGGGTAGCGGCAATCAGCCCCAGCATTTT. V and J are TRBV19 and TRBJ1-5; D unresolved. V lost 8 bases and J 2 bases, leaving 19 bases between the germline ends. The CDR3 length is 16 residues. Germline CDR1 is LNHDA and CDR2 is SQIVND (reference sequence).

The J gene is TRBJ2-1, the V gene TRBV9, with a weak D call TRBD1 (6 bases). CDR1 is SGDLS and CDR2 is YYNGEE in the germline V gene. V lost 0 bases to trimming and J lost 6 bases, with 13 bases between them. There are 15 residues in the CDR3. The chain's CDR3 is CASSVALGAANEQFF. The CDR3 DNA reads TGTGCCAGCAGCGTAGCTCTGGGGGCCGCCAATGAGCAGTTCTTC.

This clone has only a few counts. This chain links TRBV19 with TRBJ2-3; the D gene is possibly TRBD2 (5 bases). The CDR3 consists of 13 residues. The ends were cut back, 8 bases at V and 2 bases at J, with 11 bases in the middle. Germline loops: CDR1 LNHDA, CDR2 SQIVND (reference sequence). CDR3: CASRSGPTDTQYF. In nucleotides, the CDR3 is TGTGCCAGTCGAAGCGGCCCCACAGATACGCAGTATTTT. The variable domain in full, with the rest retrieved from reference TRBV19 and TRBJ2-3, is DGGITQSPKYLFRKEGQNVTLSCEQNLNHDAMYWYRQDPGQGLRLIYYSQIVNDFQKGDIAEGYSVSREKKESFPLTVTSAQKNPTAFYLCASRSGPTDTQYFGPGTRLTVL.

The rearrangement joins TRBV19 to TRBJ2-2, with D perhaps matching TRBD2 (5 bases). V was pared by 7 bases and J by 6 bases, with 18 bases between. This CDR3 region has 15 residues. Germline-derived CDR1 and CDR2 are LNHDA and SQIVND (reference sequence). The DNA for the CDR3 is TGTGCCAGTATCTCTAGTGGTCGCGGGTCCGGGGAGCTGTTTTTT. Amino acid sequence: CASISSGRGSGELFF. The full variable domain, in which reference TRBV19 and TRBJ2-2 provide the parts outside the CDR3, is DGGITQSPKYLFRKEGQNVTLSCEQNLNHDAMYWYRQDPGQGLRLIYYSQIVNDFQKGDIAEGYSVSREKKESFPLTVTSAQKNPTAFYLCASISSGRGSGELFFGEGSRLTVL.